This T cell receptor (beta chain) was captured in a study of human T cells and chemical hapten exposure. At the level of the study: Upper-back patch tests with 0.01% DPC were read at 6 days.

Authors' analysis steps: TCR counts had a median of about 92,000 per sample and spanned about 23,224 to 690,600. TCRdb fed the RACE reads into MiXCR, producing one record per CDR3 protein. In this record, the V and J calls reflect TCRdb's handling and not the investigators' own analysis. The sample holds 360,000 or so distinct CDR3 sequences, about 6% seen once. Time point described: patch test 2, 6 weeks after DPC sensitization. Sample treatment: therapeutic diphenylcyclopropenone sensitization with weekly scalp DPC. CDR3 length equals 16 residues. CDR1 is SGHDT, CDR2 YYEEEE, per germline. Deletions cut 1 base from V and 2 bases from J, with 15 bases between.

This TCR was recovered from a woman between 18 and 30 years old with alopecia areata. Some clones in this sample may be carry-over from other donors' samples. Sequencing used whole blood, obtained in connection with sensitization to the hapten diphenylcyclopropenone (DPC). J is TRBJ2-5 and V is TRBV5-6; D not certain. CDR3 nucleotide sequence: TGTGCCAGCAGCTTGCCAGACCCGCTCACTCAAGAGACCCAGTACTTC. This sequence encodes CASSLPDPLTQETQYF. Variable domain in full (rest from reference TRBV5-6 and TRBJ2-5): DAGVTQSPTHLIKTRGQQVTLRCSPKSGHDTVSWYQQALGQGPQFIFQYYEEEERQRGNFPDRFSGHQFPNYSSELNVNALLLGDSALYLCASSLPDPLTQETQYFGPGTRLLVL.